The clone carrying this T cell receptor (beta chain) was counted a single time. Its antigen remains unknown. The sample belongs to a study of cytomegalovirus exposure and HLA in healthy donors. Across the whole study: An early data release held around 80 million unique TCRs from HLA-typed donors.

PCR primers comprised 60 Vbeta and 13 Jbeta primers. Profiled with immunoSEQ multiplex PCR; TCRdb holds only in-frame clones, not every one. The sample consists of about 130,000 clones, around 79% of them appearing once. Germline V gene sequence: CDR1 SGHTA, CDR2 FQGNSA. V shed 5 bases and J 4 bases; nucleotides not matched to a gene: 13. The length of the CDR3 is 16 residues. Regarding the study as a whole: The authors later found most CMV-associated TCR beta chains appeared HLA-restricted. Presence/absence analyses assumed roughly uniform sequencing depth across donors.

The sequenced material came from PBMCs. The TCR was taken from a woman in her thirties or forties in good health and CMV-seropositive. The chain couples TRBV7-2 to TRBJ2-7, with 8 bases that match TRBD1. CDR3 nucleotides: TGTGCCAGCAGCAAAGGGGGGTGGACAGGGATTTACGAGCAGTACTTC. This codes for CASSKGGWTGIYEQYF.